This passage covers 22 T cell receptor beta chains from one sample sequenced in a study of blood T cells in healthy people across ages. Next came a second PCR, run for about 6 to 12 cycles, which used a sample-barcoded 5' primer along with a J-beta primer mix. TCRdb ran MiXCR on the 5' RACE reads and lists one entry per CDR3 protein. The sample lists about 1,600,000 distinct CDR3 sequences, about 40% occurring once. The material sequenced was blood. These receptor sequences come from a woman aged 18-29 years in good health.

The V call is TRBV29-1, the J call TRBJ1-1; D remains ambiguous. The V gene's germline CDR1 is SQVTM and CDR2 ANQGSEA. CDR3 length: 13 residues. Between the trimmed V and J ends, which lost 0 bases and 5 bases, there was a span of 10 bases. The CDR3 protein is CSVEDHSRTEAFF. In nucleotides, the CDR3 is TGCAGCGTTGAAGATCATTCGAGAACTGAAGCTTTCTTT.

This clonotype showed up just a few times. This sequence joins TRBV20-1 and TRBJ2-7, with a tentative D call TRBD2 (5 bases). The V gene lost 6 bases and the J gene lost 1 base, with 10 bases spanning the gap. The CDR3 is made up of 12 amino acids. Germline values: CDR1 DFQATT, CDR2 SNEGSKA (reference sequence). CDR3 DNA: TGCAGTGCCCCTAGCAATTCCTACGAGCAGTACTTC. Amino acids: CSAPSNSYEQYF.

This chain links TRBV2 with TRBJ2-7; TRBD2 is a possible D gene (6 bases). The CDR3 runs 14 residues. Germline V lookup: CDR1 SNHLY, CDR2 FYNNEI. V dropped 6 bases and J dropped 7 bases, with 19 bases sitting between them. The CDR3 coding sequence is TGTGCCAGCAGCGTCCTAGCGATTTACAATGAGCAGTACTTC. Protein product: CASSVLAIYNEQYF.

This clonotype has a handful of counts. The rearrangement uses TRBV24-1 and TRBJ2-2; tentative D call: TRBD1 (5 bases). The CDR3 has 14 residues. Germline V gene data show CDR1 as KGHDR and CDR2 as SFDVKD. Trimming took 5 bases from V and 2 from J, leaving 8 bases between them. The CDR3 DNA reads TGTGCCACCAGTGCAGGGATAAACACCGGGGAGCTGTTTTTT. Translating gives CATSAGINTGELFF.

This clonotype was observed a handful of times. V usage is TRBV4-2 and J usage is TRBJ2-7; D might be TRBD2 (6 bases). This CDR3 region has 15 residues. Trimming shortened V by 3 bases and J by 3 bases, and 15 bases separated the two germline ends. Germline CDR1 and CDR2: LGHNA and YNFKEQ. The CDR3 nucleotides read TGTGCCAGCAGCCAGACCCGGGATAGCGGCTACGAGCAGTACTTC. Translating gives CASSQTRDSGYEQYF.

The chain carries TRBV4-1 and TRBJ1-1, with D unresolved. The CDR3 totals 15 residues. V was pared by 2 bases and J by 1 base, with 11 bases between. From germline, CDR1 is MGHRA and CDR2 YSYEKL. In DNA, the CDR3 is TGCGCCAGCAGCCAAACAAAGGGCCAGAACACTGAAGCTTTCTTT. Translated, it gives CASSQTKGQNTEAFF.

The count of this clonotype is one. One end of the junction varies from germline; a read error may be responsible. The chain recombines TRBV30 with TRBJ2-5; D not certain. Per the germline V gene, CDR1 is GTSNPN and CDR2 is SVGIG (reference sequence). This CDR3 contains 16 residues. The CDR3 coding sequence is TGTGCCTGGAGACCTGCCAATCGGCCGTTCCAAGAGACTCAGTACTTC. This codes for CAWRPANRPFQETQYF.

The rearrangement links TRBV12-3 or TRBV12-4 to TRBJ2-1; TRBD1 agrees at 7 bases. Trimming cost V 5 bases and J 7 bases; bases outside gene matches: 2. The CDR3 covers 12 residues. The CDR3 nucleotides are TGTGCCAGCAGTAAGACAGGGAATGAGCAGTTCTTC. Translating it yields CASSKTGNEQFF.

V and J are TRBV6-2 or TRBV6-3 and TRBJ1-6; a possible D gene is TRBD1 (6 bases). Germline loops: CDR1 MNHEY, CDR2 SVGEGT. V dropped 5 bases and J dropped 1 base, with 9 bases sitting between them. This CDR3 contains 15 residues. CDR3 bases: TGTGCCAGCAGTGTGGGGACATCCTATAATTCACCCCTCCACTTT. Amino acid sequence: CASSVGTSYNSPLHF.

The V gene is TRBV7-3, the J gene TRBJ2-5, with a weak D call TRBD2 (6 bases). Per germline, CDR1 SGHTA and CDR2 FQGTGA. Trimming stripped 3 bases from V and 1 base from J, with 12 bases between. The CDR3 is made up of 15 amino acids. CDR3 protein: CASSLSDGSQETQYF. DNA of the CDR3: TGTGCCAGCAGCTTGTCGGACGGGAGCCAAGAGACCCAGTACTTC. Drawing the rest from reference TRBV7-3 and TRBJ2-5, the complete variable domain is GAGVSQTPSNKVTEKGKYVELRCDPISGHTALYWYRQSLGQGPEFLIYFQGTGAADDSGLPNDRFFAVRPEGSVSTLKIQRTERGDSAVYLCASSLSDGSQETQYFGPGTRLLVL.

This clonotype was picked up many times. At one end, the junction sequence differs from germline, possibly due to a read error. The rearrangement uses TRBV5-1 and TRBJ1-1, with D uncertain. Germline V lookup: CDR1 SGHRS, CDR2 YFSETQ. This CDR3 has 13 residues. The CDR3 DNA reads TGTGCCAGCAGTCCCGACGGGAACACTGAAGCTTTCTTT. Translation gives CASSPDGNTEAFF.

V and J are TRBV28 and TRBJ1-1, with 9 bases matching TRBD1. Trimming removed 6 bases from V and 4 bases from J; junction bases left unmatched: 12. CDR1 and CDR2 (germline): MDHEN, SYDVKM. The CDR3 runs to 16 residues. This CDR3 is CASRIRPGQGSTEAFF. In DNA form, the CDR3 reads TGTGCCAGCAGGATAAGGCCCGGACAGGGGAGCACTGAAGCTTTCTTT.

This chain uses TRBV2 with TRBJ2-3; perhaps D is TRBD1 or TRBD2 (5 bases each). V lost 6 bases and J 2 bases, leaving 12 bases between the germline ends. Germline CDR1 is SNHLY and CDR2 is FYNNEI. The CDR3 runs 14 residues. This CDR3 is CASSPIGATDTQYF. DNA of the CDR3: TGTGCCAGCAGCCCAATCGGGGCCACAGATACGCAGTATTTT.

V usage is TRBV9 and J usage is TRBJ2-5; TRBD1 is a possible D gene (6 bases). V was shortened by 0 bases and J by 5 bases, with 17 bases between the two germline ends. Germline lookup yields CDR1 SGDLS and CDR2 YYNGEE. This CDR3 comprises 16 residues. The CDR3 sequence: CASSVVQGTLGETQYF. The CDR3 DNA sequence: TGTGCCAGCAGCGTAGTCCAGGGGACCCTCGGGGAGACCCAGTACTTC. Full variable domain (rest looked up from reference TRBV9 and TRBJ2-5): DSGVTQTPKHLITATGQRVTLRCSPRSGDLSVYWYQQSLDQGLQFLIQYYNGEERAKGNILERFSAQQFPDLHSELNLSSLELGDSALYFCASSVVQGTLGETQYFGPGTRLLVL.

Note on this clonotype: A single base separates this from a much larger clone, so it may be a read error. The chain links TRBV7-9 to TRBJ1-2, with 7 bases lining up with TRBD1. The CDR3 sequence is 14 residues long. CDR1 and CDR2 from the germline V gene are SEHNR and FQNEAQ (reference sequence). The CDR3 sequence is CASSFGQESYGHTF. The CDR3 region has the DNA TGTGCCAGCAGCTTCGGACAGGAGAGCTATGGCCACACCTTC.

This clonotype came up a few times. J is TRBJ1-3 and V is TRBV7-2; D ambiguous. The V end lost 1 base, the J end lost 0 bases, and 7 bases lay between the germline ends. The length of the CDR3 is 15 residues. Germline V gene lookup returns CDR1 SGHTA and CDR2 FQGNSA. CDR3 sequence reads: CASSLDSFSGNTIYF. In DNA form, the CDR3 reads TGTGCCAGCAGCTTAGACAGCTTCTCTGGAAACACCATATATTTT. Supplemented by reference TRBV7-2 and TRBJ1-3, the full variable domain reads GAGVSQSPSNKVTEKGKDVELRCDPISGHTALYWYRQSLGQGLEFLIYFQGNSAPDKSGLPSDRFSAERTGGSVSTLTIQRTQQEDSAVYLCASSLDSFSGNTIYFGEGSWLTVV.

This chain uses TRBV27 with TRBJ2-1, with D possibly matching TRBD2 (6 bases). The CDR3 is 15 amino acids. Trimming took 6 bases from V and 2 from J, leaving 14 bases between them. From germline, CDR1 is MNHEY and CDR2 SMNVEV (reference sequence). The CDR3 reads CASSPTPGAYNEQFF. CDR3 bases: TGTGCCAGCAGCCCCACCCCGGGGGCCTACAATGAGCAGTTCTTC.

The chain carries TRBV3-1 and TRBJ2-2, with 7 bases that match TRBD2. CDR1 is LGHDT, CDR2 YNNKEL, per germline (reference sequence). The CDR3 spans 16 residues. The V and J ends lost 1 base and 5 bases, in that order; junction bases with no gene match: 7. In DNA form, the CDR3 reads TGTGCCAGCAGCCAAGGTGGTGGGACTACTACCGGGGAGCTGTTTTTT. Residues: CASSQGGGTTTGELFF.

This chain uses TRBV18 with TRBJ2-3; a possible D gene is TRBD2 (5 bases). CDR1 and CDR2 (germline): KGHSH, LQKENI. The CDR3 covers 19 residues. V was pared by 1 base and J by 1 base, with 21 bases between. This CDR3 reads CASSPRGQTIEEGTDTQYF. DNA for the CDR3: TGTGCCAGCTCACCACGCGGGCAGACGATTGAAGAGGGCACAGATACGCAGTATTTT.

This chain links TRBV20-1 with TRBJ2-5; D may be TRBD1 or TRBD2 (5 bases each). The ends were cut back, 0 bases at V and 5 bases at J, with 19 bases in the middle. This CDR3 is 16 amino acids long. The germline V gene encodes CDR1 DFQATT and CDR2 SNEGSKA (reference sequence). CDR3 bases: TGCAGTGCTAGAGACGCGAGGGACGGAGAATGGGAGACCCAGTACTTC. As protein: CSARDARDGEWETQYF.

Only a few counts were recorded for this clonotype. This chain joins TRBV5-1 and TRBJ2-7; 8 bases agree with TRBD2. The CDR3 sequence is 15 residues long. Losses at the gene ends were 0 bases for V and 4 bases for J; bases not matched to a gene: 6. Germline V gene sequence: CDR1 SGHRS, CDR2 YFSETQ. CDR3 protein: CASSLERESGYEQYF. The DNA of the CDR3 is TGCGCCAGCAGCTTGGAGCGGGAGAGTGGTTACGAGCAGTACTTC.

The rearrangement links TRBV20-1 to TRBJ2-1; TRBD2 might be the D (6 bases). This CDR3 has 15 amino acids. Trimming removed 1 base from V and 2 bases from J, with 12 bases in between. Germline CDR1 DFQATT, CDR2 SNEGSKA (reference sequence). CDR3 in amino acids: CSARVEGPPYNEQFF. Written as DNA, the CDR3 is TGCAGTGCTAGAGTGGAGGGCCCCCCCTACAATGAGCAGTTCTTC.